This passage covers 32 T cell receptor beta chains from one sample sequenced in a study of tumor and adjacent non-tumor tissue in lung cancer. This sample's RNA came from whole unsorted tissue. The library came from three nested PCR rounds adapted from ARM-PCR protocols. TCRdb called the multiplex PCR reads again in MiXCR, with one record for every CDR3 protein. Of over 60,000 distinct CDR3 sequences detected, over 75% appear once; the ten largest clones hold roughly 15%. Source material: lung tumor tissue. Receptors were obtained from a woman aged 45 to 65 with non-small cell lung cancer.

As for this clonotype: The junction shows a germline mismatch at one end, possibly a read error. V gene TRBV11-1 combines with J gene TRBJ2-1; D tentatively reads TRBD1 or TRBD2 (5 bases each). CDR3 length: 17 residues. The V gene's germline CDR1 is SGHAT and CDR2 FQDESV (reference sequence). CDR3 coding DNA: TGTGCCATCAGCAAACACTTTTCGGGACGAAACTACAATAAGCAGTTCTTC. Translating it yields CAISKHFSGRNYNKQFF.

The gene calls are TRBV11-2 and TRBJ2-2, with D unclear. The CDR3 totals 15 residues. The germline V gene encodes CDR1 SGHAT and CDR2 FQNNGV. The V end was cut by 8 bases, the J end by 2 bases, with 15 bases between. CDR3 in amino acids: CASGPSTQNTGELFF. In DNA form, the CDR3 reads TGTGCCAGCGGCCCATCGACTCAAAACACCGGGGAGCTGTTTTTT.

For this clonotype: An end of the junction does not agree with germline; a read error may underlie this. CDR3 coding DNA: TGCTGTGCAAAGGACATGGGGCATGGGAACACTGAAGCTTTCTTT. This translates into CCAKDMGHGNTEAFF. This sequence joins TRBV20-1 and TRBJ1-1, with a possible D match to TRBD1 (5 bases). The CDR3 is made up of 15 amino acids. The germline V gene has CDR1 DFQATT and CDR2 SNEGSKA (reference sequence).

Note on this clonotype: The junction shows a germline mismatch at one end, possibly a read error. CDR3 bases: TGCAGTACTAGCAACATCCTGAACACTGAAGCTTTCTTT. Its translation: CSTSNILNTEAFF. The chain couples TRBV20-1 to TRBJ1-1; D gene ambiguous. Germline CDR1 reads DFQATT; CDR2 reads SNEGSKA (reference sequence). This CDR3 comprises 13 residues.

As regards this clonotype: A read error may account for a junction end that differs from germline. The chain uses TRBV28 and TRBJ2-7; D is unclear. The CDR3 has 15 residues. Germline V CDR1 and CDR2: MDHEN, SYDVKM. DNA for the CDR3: TGTGCCAGCAGTCCCCCAGATATAGGGTACGACGAGCAATACTTC. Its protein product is CASSPPDIGYDEQYF.

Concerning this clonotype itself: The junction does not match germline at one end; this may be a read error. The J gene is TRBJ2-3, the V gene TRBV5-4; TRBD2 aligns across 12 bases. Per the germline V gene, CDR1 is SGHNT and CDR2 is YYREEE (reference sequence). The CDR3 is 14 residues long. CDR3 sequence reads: CASSLGLAGVTQRF. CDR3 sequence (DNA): TGTGCCAGCAGCTTGGGACTAGCGGGAGTTACGCAGCGTTTT.

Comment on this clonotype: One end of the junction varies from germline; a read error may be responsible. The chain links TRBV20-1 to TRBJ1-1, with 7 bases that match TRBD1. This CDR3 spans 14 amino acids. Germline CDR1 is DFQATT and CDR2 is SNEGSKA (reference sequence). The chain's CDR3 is CSAYWDSMNTEAFF. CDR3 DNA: TGCAGTGCGTATTGGGACAGCATGAATACTGAAGCTTTCTTT.

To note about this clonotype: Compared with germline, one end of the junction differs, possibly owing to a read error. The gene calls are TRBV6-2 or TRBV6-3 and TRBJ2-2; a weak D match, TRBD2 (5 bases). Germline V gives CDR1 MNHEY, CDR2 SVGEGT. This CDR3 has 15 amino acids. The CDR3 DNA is TGTGCCAGCACCAAGGCAGTGGGAAACACCGGGGAGCTGTATTTT. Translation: CASTKAVGNTGELYF.

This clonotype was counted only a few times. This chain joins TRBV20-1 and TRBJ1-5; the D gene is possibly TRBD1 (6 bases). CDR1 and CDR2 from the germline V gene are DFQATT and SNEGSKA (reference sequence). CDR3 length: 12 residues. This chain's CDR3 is CRAGAGDQPQHF. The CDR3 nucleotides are TGCAGAGCTGGGGCAGGGGATCAGCCCCAGCATTTT.

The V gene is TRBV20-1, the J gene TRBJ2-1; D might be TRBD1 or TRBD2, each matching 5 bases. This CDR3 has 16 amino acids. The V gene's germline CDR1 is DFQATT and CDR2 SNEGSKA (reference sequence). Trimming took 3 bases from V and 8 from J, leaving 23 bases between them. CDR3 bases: TGCAGTGCTAGGTTATATGTCGGGGCAGGTTTACATGAGCAGTTCTTC. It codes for CSARLYVGAGLHEQFF.

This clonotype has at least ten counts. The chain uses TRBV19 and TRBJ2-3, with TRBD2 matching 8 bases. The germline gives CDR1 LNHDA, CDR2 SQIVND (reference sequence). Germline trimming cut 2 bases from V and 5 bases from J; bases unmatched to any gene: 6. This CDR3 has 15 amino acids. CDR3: CASSITGGPGDTQYF. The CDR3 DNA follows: TGTGCCAGTAGTATAACGGGAGGGCCGGGAGATACGCAGTATTTT.

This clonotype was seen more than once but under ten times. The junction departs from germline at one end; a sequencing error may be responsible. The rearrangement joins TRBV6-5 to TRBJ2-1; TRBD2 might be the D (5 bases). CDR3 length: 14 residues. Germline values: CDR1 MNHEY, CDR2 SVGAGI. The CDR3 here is CVSSYSPGVNEQFF. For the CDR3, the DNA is TGTGTCAGCAGTTATTCCCCCGGGGTCAATGAGCAGTTCTTC.

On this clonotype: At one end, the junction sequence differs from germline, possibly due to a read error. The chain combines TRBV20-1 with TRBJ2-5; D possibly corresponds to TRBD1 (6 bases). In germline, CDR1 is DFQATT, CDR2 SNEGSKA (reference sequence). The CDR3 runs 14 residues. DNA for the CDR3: TGCAATGCTAGATCCCCCCAGGGGCGAGAGACCCAGTACTTC. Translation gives CNARSPQGRETQYF.

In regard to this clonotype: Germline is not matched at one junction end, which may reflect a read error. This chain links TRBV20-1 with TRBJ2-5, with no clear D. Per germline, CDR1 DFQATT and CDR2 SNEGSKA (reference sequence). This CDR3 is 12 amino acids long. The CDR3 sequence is CSASISQEIQNF. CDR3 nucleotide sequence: TGCAGTGCTAGTATCTCCCAAGAGATCCAGAACTTC.

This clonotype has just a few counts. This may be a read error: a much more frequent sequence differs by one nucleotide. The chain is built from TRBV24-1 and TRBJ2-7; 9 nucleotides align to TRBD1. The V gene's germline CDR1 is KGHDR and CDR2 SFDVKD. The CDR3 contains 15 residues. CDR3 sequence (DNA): TGTGCCATCAGTGATTCACAGGGGGCGAGGTACGAGCAGTACTTC. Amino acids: CAISDSQGARYEQYF.

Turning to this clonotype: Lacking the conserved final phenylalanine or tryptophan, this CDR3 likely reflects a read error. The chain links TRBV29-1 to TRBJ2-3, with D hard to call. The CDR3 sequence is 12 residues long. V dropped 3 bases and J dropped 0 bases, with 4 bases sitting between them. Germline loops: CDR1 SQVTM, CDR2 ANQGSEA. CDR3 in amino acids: CSVDTSTDTQYS. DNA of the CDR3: TGCAGCGTTGATACTAGCACAGATACGCAGTATTCT.

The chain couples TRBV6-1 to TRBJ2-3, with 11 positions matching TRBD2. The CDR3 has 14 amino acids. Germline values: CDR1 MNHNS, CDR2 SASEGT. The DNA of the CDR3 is TGTACCGGTAGTAGCGGGAGGGGCACAGATACGCAGTATTTT. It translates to CTGSSGRGTDTQYF.

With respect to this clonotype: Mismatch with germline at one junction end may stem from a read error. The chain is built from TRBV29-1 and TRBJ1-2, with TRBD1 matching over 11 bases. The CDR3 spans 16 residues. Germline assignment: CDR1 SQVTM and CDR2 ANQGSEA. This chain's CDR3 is CSAEGWDRGDFYGYTF. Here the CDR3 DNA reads TGCAGCGCTGAAGGTTGGGACAGGGGGGACTTCTATGGCTACACCTTC. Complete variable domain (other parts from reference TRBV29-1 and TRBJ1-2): SAVISQKPSRDICQRGTSLTIQCQVDSQVTMMFWYRQQPGQSLTLIATANQGSEATYESGFVIDKFPISRPNLTFSTLTVSNMSPEDSSIYLCSAEGWDRGDFYGYTFGSGTRLTVV.

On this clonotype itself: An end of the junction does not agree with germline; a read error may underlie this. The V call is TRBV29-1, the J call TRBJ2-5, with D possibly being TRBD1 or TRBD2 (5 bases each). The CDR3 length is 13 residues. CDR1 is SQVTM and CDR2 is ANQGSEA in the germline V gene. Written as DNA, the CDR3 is TGTAGCGTTGAAGGCGACAGCCAAGAGATCCAGTACTTC. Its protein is CSVEGDSQEIQYF.

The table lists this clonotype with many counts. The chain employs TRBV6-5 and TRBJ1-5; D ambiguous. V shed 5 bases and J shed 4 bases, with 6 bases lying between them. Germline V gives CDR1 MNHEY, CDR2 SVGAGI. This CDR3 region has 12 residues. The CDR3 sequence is CASSGRNQPQHF. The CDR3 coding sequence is TGTGCCAGCAGTGGGCGGAATCAGCCCCAGCATTTT.

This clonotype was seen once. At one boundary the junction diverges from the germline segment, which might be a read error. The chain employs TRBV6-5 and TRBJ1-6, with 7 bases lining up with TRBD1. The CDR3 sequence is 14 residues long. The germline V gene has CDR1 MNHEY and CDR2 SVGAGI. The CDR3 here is CASGLQGTNSPLHF. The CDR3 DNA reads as TGTGCCAGCGGACTACAGGGGACCAATTCACCCCTCCACTTC.

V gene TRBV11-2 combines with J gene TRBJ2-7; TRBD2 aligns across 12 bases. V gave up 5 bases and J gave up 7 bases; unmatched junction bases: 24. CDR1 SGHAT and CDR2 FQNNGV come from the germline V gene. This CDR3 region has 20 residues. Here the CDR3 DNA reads TGTGCCAGCAGCAAGAATTATGGGGCCCAGACTAGCGGGAGTATTGGGGAGCAGTACTTC. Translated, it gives CASSKNYGAQTSGSIGEQYF.

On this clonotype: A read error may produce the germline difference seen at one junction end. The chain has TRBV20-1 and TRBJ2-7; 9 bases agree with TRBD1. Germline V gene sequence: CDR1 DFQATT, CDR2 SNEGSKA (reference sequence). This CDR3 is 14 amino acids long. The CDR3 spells CSPRDLDRGYEEYF. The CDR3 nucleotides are TGCAGTCCTAGAGATTTGGACAGGGGCTACGAGGAGTACTTC.

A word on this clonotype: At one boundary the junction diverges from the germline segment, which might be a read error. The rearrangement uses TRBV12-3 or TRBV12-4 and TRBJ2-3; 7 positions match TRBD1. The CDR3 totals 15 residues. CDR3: CASSPIQGFTYTRYF. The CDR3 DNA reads TGTGCCAGCAGCCCAATACAGGGGTTCACATATACGCGGTATTTT.

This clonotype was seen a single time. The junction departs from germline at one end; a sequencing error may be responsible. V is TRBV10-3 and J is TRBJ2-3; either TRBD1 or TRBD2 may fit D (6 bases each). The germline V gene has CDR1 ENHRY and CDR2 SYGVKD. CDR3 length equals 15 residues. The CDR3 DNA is TGTACCGTCAGTGAGGGGACAACTAGCACAGATACGCAGAATTTT. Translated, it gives CTVSEGTTSTDTQNF.

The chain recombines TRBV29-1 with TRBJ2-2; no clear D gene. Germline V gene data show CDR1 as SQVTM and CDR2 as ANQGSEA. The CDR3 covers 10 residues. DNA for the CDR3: TGCAGTGTATTTACCGGGGAGCTGTTTTTT. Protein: CSVFTGELFF.

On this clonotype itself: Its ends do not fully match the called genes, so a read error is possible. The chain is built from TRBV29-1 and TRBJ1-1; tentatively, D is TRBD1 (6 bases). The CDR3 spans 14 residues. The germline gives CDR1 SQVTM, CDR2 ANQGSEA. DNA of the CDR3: TGCAGCGTTAGCAGGGGCCTTCTCGACACTAAAGCTTTCTTT. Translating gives CSVSRGLLDTKAFF.

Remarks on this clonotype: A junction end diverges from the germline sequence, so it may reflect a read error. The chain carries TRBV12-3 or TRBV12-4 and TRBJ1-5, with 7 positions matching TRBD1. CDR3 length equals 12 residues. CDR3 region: CASSSLGQPHHF. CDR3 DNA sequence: TGTGCCAGCAGTTCTCTGGGACAGCCCCATCATTTT.

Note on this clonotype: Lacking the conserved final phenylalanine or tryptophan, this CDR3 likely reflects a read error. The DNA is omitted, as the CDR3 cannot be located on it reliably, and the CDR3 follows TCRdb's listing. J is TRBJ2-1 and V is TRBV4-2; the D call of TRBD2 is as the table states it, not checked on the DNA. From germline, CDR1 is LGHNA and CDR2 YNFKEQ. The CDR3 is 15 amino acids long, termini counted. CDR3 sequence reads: CASSQSLAELVEHFL.

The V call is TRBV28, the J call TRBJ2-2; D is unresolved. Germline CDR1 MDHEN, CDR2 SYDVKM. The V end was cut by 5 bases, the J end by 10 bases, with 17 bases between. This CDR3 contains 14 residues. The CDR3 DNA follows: TGTGCCAGCAGTAATTCAGTGAACATCGTGGAGCTGTTTTTT. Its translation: CASSNSVNIVELFF. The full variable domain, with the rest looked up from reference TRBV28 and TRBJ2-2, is DVKVTQSSRYLVKRTGEKVFLECVQDMDHENMFWYRQDPGLGLRLIYFSYDVKMKEKGDIPEGYSVSREKKERFSLILESASTNQTSMYLCASSNSVNIVELFFGEGSRLTVL.

CDR3 DNA sequence: TGTGCCAGCAGCTTAGGGGATAATTTACAAGAGACTCAATACTTC. Protein: CASSLGDNLQETQYF. The rearrangement uses TRBV11-2 and TRBJ2-5; D gene ambiguous. This CDR3 spans 15 amino acids. Trimming took off 1 base at V and 14 bases at J, with 23 bases between the two ends. Per the germline V gene, CDR1 is SGHAT and CDR2 is FQNNGV.

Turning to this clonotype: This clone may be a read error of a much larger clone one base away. The CDR3 sequence: CASSPRFRTTAQDTQYF. CDR3 nucleotide sequence: TGTGCCAGCAGCCCGAGGTTCCGGACTACCGCCCAAGATACCCAGTACTTC. The rearrangement joins TRBV7-8 to TRBJ2-5, with D possibly TRBD2 on 6 matching bases. The CDR3 totals 17 residues. Germline lookup yields CDR1 SGHVS and CDR2 FQNEAQ.